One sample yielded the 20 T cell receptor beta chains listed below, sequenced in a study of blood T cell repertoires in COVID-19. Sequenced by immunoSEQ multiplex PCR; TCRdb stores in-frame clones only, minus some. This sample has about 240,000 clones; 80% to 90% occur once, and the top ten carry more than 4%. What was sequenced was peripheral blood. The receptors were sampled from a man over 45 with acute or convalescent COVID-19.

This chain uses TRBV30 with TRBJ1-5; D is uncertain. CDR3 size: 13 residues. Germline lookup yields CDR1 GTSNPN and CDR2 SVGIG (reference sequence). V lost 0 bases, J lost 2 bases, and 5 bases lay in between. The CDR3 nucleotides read TGTGCCTGGAGTGTCCAGGGCAATCAGCCCCAGCATTTT. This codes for CAWSVQGNQPQHF.

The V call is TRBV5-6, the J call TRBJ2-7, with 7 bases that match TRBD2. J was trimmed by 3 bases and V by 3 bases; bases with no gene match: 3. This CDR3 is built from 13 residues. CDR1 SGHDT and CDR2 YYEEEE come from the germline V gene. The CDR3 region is CASSWGGSYEQYF. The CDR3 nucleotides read TGTGCCAGCAGCTGGGGCGGGAGCTACGAGCAGTACTTC.

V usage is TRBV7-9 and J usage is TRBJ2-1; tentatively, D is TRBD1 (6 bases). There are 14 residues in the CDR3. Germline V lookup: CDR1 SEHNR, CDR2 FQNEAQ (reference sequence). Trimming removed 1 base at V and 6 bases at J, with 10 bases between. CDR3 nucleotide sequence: TGTGCCAGCAGCTTAGGGACAGCAAGCAATGAGCAGTTCTTC. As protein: CASSLGTASNEQFF.

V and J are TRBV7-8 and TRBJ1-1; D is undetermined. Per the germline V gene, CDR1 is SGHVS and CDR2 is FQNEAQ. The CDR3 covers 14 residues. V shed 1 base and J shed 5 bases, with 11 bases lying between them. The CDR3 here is CASSLDGRRTEAFF. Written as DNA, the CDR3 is TGTGCCAGCAGCTTAGATGGCAGGCGAACTGAAGCTTTCTTT.

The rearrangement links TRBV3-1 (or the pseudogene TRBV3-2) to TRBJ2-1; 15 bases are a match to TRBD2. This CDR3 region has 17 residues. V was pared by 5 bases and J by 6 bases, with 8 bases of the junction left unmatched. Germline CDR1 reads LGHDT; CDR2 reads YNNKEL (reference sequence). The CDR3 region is CASSSWTSGGGINEQFF. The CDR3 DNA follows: TGTGCCAGCAGCTCTTGGACTAGCGGGGGGGGAATCAATGAGCAGTTCTTC.

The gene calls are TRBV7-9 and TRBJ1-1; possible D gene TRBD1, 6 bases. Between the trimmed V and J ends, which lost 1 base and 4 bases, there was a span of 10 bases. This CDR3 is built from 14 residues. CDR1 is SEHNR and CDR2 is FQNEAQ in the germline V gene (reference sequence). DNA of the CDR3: TGTGCCAGCAGCTTAGGGGGCAGGGGCACTGAAGCTTTCTTT. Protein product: CASSLGGRGTEAFF.

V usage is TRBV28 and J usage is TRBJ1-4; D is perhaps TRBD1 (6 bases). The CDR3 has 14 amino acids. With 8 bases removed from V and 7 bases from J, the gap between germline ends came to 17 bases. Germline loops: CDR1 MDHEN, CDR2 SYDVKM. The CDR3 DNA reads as TGTGCCAGCGTGGACGGGGGGGCCGGTGAAAAACTGTTTTTT. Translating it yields CASVDGGAGEKLFF.

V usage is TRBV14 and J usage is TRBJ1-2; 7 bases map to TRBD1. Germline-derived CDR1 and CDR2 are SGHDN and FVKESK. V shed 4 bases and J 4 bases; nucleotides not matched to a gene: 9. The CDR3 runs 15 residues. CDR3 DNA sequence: TGTGCCAGCAGCCCTGGAGGGACAGACGGCTATGGCTACACCTTC. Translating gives CASSPGGTDGYGYTF.

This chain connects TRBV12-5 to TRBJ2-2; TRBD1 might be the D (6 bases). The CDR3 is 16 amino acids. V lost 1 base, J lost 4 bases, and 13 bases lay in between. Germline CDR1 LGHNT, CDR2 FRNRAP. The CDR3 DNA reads TGTGCTAGTGGTTTGGCCTCCGGGACAATCACCGGGGAGCTGTTTTTT. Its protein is CASGLASGTITGELFF.

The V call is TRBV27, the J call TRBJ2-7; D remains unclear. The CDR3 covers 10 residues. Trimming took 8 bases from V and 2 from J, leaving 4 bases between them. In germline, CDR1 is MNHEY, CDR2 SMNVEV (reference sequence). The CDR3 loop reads CASPTYEQYF. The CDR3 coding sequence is TGTGCCAGCCCCACCTACGAGCAGTACTTC.

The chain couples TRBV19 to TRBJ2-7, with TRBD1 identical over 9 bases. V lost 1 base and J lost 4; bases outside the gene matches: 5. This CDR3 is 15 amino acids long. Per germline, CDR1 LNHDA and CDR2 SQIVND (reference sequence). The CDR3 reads CASSIASGQGYEQYF. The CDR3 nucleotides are TGTGCCAGTAGTATAGCATCGGGACAGGGATACGAGCAGTACTTC.

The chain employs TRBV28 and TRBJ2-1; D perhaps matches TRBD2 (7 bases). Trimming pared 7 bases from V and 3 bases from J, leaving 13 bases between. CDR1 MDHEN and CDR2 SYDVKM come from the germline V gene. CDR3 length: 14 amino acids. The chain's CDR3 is CASTPGGVYNEQFF. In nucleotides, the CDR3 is TGTGCCAGCACCCCGGGGGGCGTCTACAATGAGCAGTTCTTC.

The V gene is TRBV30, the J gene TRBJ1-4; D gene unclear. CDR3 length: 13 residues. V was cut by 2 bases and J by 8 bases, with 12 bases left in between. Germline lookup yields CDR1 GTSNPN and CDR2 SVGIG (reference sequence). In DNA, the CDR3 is TGTGCCTGGAGTCATGTGGCGGAGGAAAAACTGTTTTTT. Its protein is CAWSHVAEEKLFF.

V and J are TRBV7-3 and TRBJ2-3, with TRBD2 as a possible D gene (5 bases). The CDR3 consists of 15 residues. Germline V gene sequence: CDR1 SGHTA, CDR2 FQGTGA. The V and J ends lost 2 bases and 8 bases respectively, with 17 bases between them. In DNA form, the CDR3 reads TGTGCCAGCAGCTTATCGGACCTCCTGAGCGGTACGCAGTATTTT. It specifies CASSLSDLLSGTQYF.

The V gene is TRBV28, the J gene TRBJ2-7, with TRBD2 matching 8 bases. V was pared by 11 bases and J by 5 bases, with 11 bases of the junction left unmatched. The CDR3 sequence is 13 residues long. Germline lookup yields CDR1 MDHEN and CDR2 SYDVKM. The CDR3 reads CAVTSGLPHEQYF. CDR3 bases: TGTGCCGTAACTAGCGGCCTCCCTCACGAGCAGTACTTC.

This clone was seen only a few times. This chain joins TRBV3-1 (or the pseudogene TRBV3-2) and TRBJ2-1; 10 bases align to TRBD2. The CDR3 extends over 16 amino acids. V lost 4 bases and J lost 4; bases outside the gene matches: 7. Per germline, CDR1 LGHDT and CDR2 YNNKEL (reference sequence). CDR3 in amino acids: CASSPPTSGQYNEQFF. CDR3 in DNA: TGTGCCAGCAGCCCCCCGACTAGCGGGCAGTACAATGAGCAGTTCTTC.

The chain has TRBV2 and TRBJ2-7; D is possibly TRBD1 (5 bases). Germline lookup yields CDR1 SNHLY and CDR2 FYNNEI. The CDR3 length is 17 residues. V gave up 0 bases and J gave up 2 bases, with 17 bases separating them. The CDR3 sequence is CASSEALIADSAYEQYF. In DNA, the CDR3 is TGTGCCAGCAGTGAAGCTCTTATAGCCGACAGTGCCTACGAGCAGTACTTC.

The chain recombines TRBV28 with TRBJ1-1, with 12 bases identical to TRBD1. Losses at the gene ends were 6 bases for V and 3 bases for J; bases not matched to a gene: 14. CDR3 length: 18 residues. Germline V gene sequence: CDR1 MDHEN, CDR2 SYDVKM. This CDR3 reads CASSLNRGTGGFYTEAFF. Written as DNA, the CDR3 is TGTGCCAGCAGCCTAAACCGCGGGACAGGGGGCTTTTACACTGAAGCTTTCTTT.

Here the CDR3 reads CASSITPRGEQYF. Here the CDR3 DNA reads TGTGCCAGCAGCATTACTCCTAGAGGCGAGCAGTACTTC. The rearrangement links TRBV5-5 to TRBJ2-7; D remains ambiguous. Germline-derived CDR1 and CDR2 are SGHKS and YYEKEE (reference sequence). Deletions cut 4 bases from V and 6 bases from J, with 14 bases between. CDR3 length equals 13 residues. Full variable domain (outside the CDR3, taken from reference TRBV5-5 and TRBJ2-7): DAGVTQSPTHLIKTRGQQVTLRCSPISGHKSVSWYQQVLGQGPQFIFQYYEKEERGRGNFPDRFSARQFPNYSSELNVNALLLGDSALYLCASSITPRGEQYFGPGTRLTVT.

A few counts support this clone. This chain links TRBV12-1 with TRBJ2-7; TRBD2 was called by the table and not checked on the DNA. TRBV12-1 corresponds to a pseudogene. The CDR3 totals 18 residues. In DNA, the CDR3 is TGTGCCAGCAGACCCCCCGGGTCCATACTCTTAACAAAATACGAGCAGTACTTC. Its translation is CASRPPGSILLTKYEQYF.